A single sample is the source of the 17 T cell receptor beta chains below, sequenced in a study of blood T cell repertoires in COVID-19. TCRdb's table, derived via immunoSEQ multiplex PCR, lists solely in-frame clones and lacks some. This sample has 150,000 or so clones; around 83% occur once, and the top ten carry 4.5% to 6%. The sequenced sample was PBMCs or T cells enriched from blood (not recorded which). The origin of the receptors is a woman between 45 and 60 years old who had been exposed to COVID-19.

The chain uses TRBV4-2 and TRBJ2-5; 11 nucleotides match TRBD2. The CDR3 has 14 amino acids. V gave up 4 bases and J gave up 4 bases; unmatched junction bases: 2. CDR1 is LGHNA and CDR2 is YNFKEQ in the germline V gene. The CDR3: CASSLLAGVETQYF. Here the CDR3 DNA reads TGTGCCAGCAGCCTACTAGCGGGGGTAGAGACCCAGTACTTC.

This rearrangement joins TRBV29-1 to TRBJ1-2; possible D gene TRBD1, 5 bases. The CDR3 runs 14 residues. Trimming stripped 6 bases from V and 0 bases from J, with 14 bases between. Per germline, CDR1 SQVTM and CDR2 ANQGSEA. The CDR3 region is CSVGRPVANYGYTF. CDR3 coding DNA: TGCAGCGTGGGGCGGCCCGTCGCTAACTATGGCTACACCTTC.

A single count supports this clone. This chain connects TRBV4-1 to TRBJ2-5, with 9 bases lining up with TRBD2. CDR1 and CDR2 from the germline V gene are MGHRA and YSYEKL. J gave up 5 bases and V 3 bases, and 10 bases lay outside the gene matches. CDR3 length equals 16 residues. The CDR3 protein is CASSQGGAGGWETQYF. The DNA of the CDR3 is TGCGCCAGCAGCCAGGGGGGAGCGGGGGGTTGGGAGACCCAGTACTTC.

The chain recombines TRBV5-1 with TRBJ2-5; 12 bases map to TRBD2. CDR3 length equals 18 residues. Losses at the gene ends were 4 bases for V and 5 bases for J; bases not matched to a gene: 15. Germline V lookup: CDR1 SGHRS, CDR2 YFSETQ. CDR3 protein: CASSPGLAGPSIYETQYF. The DNA for the CDR3 is TGCGCCAGCAGCCCGGGACTAGCGGGCCCATCCATTTATGAGACCCAGTACTTC.

This sequence joins TRBV4-2 and TRBJ2-7, with 8 bases matching TRBD2. This CDR3 spans 16 amino acids. Germline values: CDR1 LGHNA, CDR2 YNFKEQ. V shed 3 bases, J shed 0 bases, and the junction held 7 bases outside the gene matches. In DNA form, the CDR3 reads TGTGCCAGCAGCCAGGGCGGGGGGTCGAGCTCCTACGAGCAGTACTTC. It is translated as CASSQGGGSSSYEQYF.

V usage is TRBV6-5 and J usage is TRBJ2-7; 7 bases are shared with TRBD2. The CDR3 is made up of 15 amino acids. V lost 0 bases, J lost 2 bases, and 4 bases stayed unmatched. The germline V gene has CDR1 MNHEY and CDR2 SVGAGI. The DNA for the CDR3 is TGTGCCAGCAGTTACTCGGGTAGCGGGCCCTACGAGCAGTACTTC. Translation: CASSYSGSGPYEQYF.

This clone was picked up one time. The rearrangement joins TRBV10-3 to TRBJ2-2; 8 bases are shared with TRBD2. The CDR3 length is 15 residues. Trimming at V came to 3 bases and at J to 4 bases, leaving 4 bases not matched to a gene. Germline CDR1 is ENHRY and CDR2 is SYGVKD. The CDR3 DNA follows: TGTGCCATCAGTGACTCGGGACTAGGCACCGGGGAGCTGTTTTTT. Its translation: CAISDSGLGTGELFF.

This chain joins TRBV5-4 and TRBJ1-2; no clear D. The germline V gene has CDR1 SGHNT and CDR2 YYREEE (reference sequence). The ends were cut back, 1 base at V and 4 bases at J, with 14 bases in the middle. The CDR3 spans 15 residues. As DNA, the CDR3 is TGTGCCAGCAGCTTGTGGACCCCCGCGGGCTATGGCTACACCTTC. The encoded protein is CASSLWTPAGYGYTF.

The chain uses TRBV21-1 and TRBJ2-5; the table assigns TRBD1, which was not confirmed against the DNA. TRBV21-1 is designated a pseudogene. This CDR3 spans 16 amino acids. The CDR3: CASSSPSLGREETQYF. The CDR3 DNA reads TGTGCCAGCAGCTCCCCGTCGCTGGGCAGGGAAGAGACCCAGTACTTC.

The chain is built from TRBV19 and TRBJ1-4; D call uncertain. The CDR3 spans 13 residues. Trimming stripped 0 bases from V and 8 bases from J, with 7 bases between. Germline V gene lookup returns CDR1 LNHDA and CDR2 SQIVND (reference sequence). The DNA of the CDR3 is TGTGCCAGTAGTATAGACTCGGGGGAAAAACTGTTTTTT. It encodes CASSIDSGEKLFF.

Only one count was recorded for this clone. The chain has TRBV3-1 (or the pseudogene TRBV3-2) and TRBJ1-2; no clear D gene. Germline assignment: CDR1 LGHDT and CDR2 YNNKEL (reference sequence). The CDR3 covers 15 residues. Between the trimmed V and J ends, which lost 0 bases and 4 bases, there was a span of 12 bases. The CDR3 nucleotides are TGTGCCAGCAGCCAAGATCTTCGGAGAAGCTATGGCTACACCTTC. The encoded protein is CASSQDLRRSYGYTF.

The chain links TRBV4-3 to TRBJ1-2; unclear D gene. Trimming removed 4 bases at V and 7 bases at J, with 16 bases between. CDR3 length: 14 residues. The V gene's germline CDR1 is LGHNA and CDR2 YSLEER. The CDR3 spells CASSPEGVPGGYTF. CDR3 DNA sequence: TGCGCCAGCAGCCCCGAAGGTGTACCGGGTGGCTACACCTTC.

The chain combines TRBV5-1 with TRBJ1-3; maybe TRBD1 (5 bases). The CDR3 extends over 16 amino acids. Germline V CDR1 and CDR2: SGHRS, YFSETQ. Trimming took off 1 base at V and 0 bases at J, with 11 bases between the two ends. The CDR3 protein is CASSLFGDYSGNTIYF. CDR3 coding DNA: TGCGCCAGCAGCTTGTTTGGGGACTACTCTGGAAACACCATATATTTT.

This clone was counted a single time. The chain couples TRBV20-1 to TRBJ2-3; 14 nucleotides align to TRBD2. There are 16 residues in the CDR3. Germline CDR1 is DFQATT and CDR2 is SNEGSKA (reference sequence). The J segment lost 7 bases and the V segment lost 3 bases, leaving 9 bases of the junction unmatched. CDR3: CSASWRTSGRFYTQYF. Written as DNA, the CDR3 is TGCAGTGCTAGTTGGCGGACTAGCGGGAGGTTCTATACGCAGTATTTT.

The rearrangement links TRBV19 to TRBJ1-2, with TRBD1 as a possible D gene (6 bases). Trimming left V 10 bases short and J 2 bases short, with 14 bases between. Germline-derived CDR1 and CDR2 are LNHDA and SQIVND (reference sequence). The CDR3 is made up of 13 amino acids. CDR3 protein: CATHRVGNYGYTF. The CDR3, as DNA: TGTGCCACCCACAGGGTAGGGAACTATGGCTACACCTTC.

The chain couples TRBV30 to TRBJ2-7, with 8 bases identical to TRBD1. The CDR3 is 12 amino acids. Germline V CDR1 and CDR2: GTSNPN, SVGIG (reference sequence). V dropped 1 base and J dropped 5; count of bases not matched to a gene: 1. The CDR3 loop is CAWSAQGDEQYF. In DNA, the CDR3 is TGTGCCTGGAGTGCACAGGGGGACGAGCAGTACTTC.

The rearrangement uses TRBV11-2 and TRBJ2-7, with D possibly being TRBD2 (6 bases). The CDR3 is 17 amino acids. Germline V gene sequence: CDR1 SGHAT, CDR2 FQNNGV. Trimming stripped 4 bases from V and 1 base from J, with 20 bases between. This chain's CDR3 is CASSSNTGTSLSYEQYF. CDR3 nucleotide sequence: TGTGCCAGCAGCTCAAATACCGGGACTTCCCTGTCCTACGAGCAGTACTTC.